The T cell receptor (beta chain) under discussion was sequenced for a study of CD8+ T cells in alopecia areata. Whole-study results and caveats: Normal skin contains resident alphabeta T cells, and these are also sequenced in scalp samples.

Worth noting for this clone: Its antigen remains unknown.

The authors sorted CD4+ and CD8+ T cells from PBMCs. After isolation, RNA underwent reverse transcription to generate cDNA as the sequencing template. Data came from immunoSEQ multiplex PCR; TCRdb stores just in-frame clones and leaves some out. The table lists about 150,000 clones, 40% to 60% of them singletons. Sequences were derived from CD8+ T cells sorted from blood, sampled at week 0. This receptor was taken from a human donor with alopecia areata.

Here the CDR3 DNA reads TGCAGTGCTAGGTGGGGGACTGAGCAGTTCTTC. This encodes CSARWGTEQFF. This chain joins TRBV20-1 and TRBJ2-1, with D perhaps matching TRBD1 or TRBD2 (5 bases each). Trimming removed 3 bases at V and 9 bases at J, with 9 bases between. Germline CDR1 DFQATT, CDR2 SNEGSKA (reference sequence). The CDR3 loop spans 11 amino acids.